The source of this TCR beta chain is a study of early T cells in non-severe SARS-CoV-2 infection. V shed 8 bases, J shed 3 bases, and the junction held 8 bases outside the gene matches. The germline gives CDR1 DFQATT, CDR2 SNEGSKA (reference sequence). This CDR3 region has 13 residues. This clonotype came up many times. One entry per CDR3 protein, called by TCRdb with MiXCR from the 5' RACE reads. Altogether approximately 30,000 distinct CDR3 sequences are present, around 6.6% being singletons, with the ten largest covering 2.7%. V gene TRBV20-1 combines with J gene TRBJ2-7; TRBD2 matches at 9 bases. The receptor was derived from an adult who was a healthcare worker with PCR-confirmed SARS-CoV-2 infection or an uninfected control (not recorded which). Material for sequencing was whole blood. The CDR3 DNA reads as TGCAGTACTTCTCTAGCGGGACTCTACGAGCAGTACTTC. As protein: CSTSLAGLYEQYF.